This T cell receptor beta chain was found in a study of CD8 T cells in ankylosing spondylitis. General study findings and limits: It was reported that disease-linked clones were significantly enriched in matched ankylosing spondylitis synovial fluid. A number of the motif variants had already been described in reactive arthritis synovial fluid and blood. Relatively rare in peripheral blood, disease-linked clones were also CD8+.

Scientists made TCR beta libraries using quantitative 5'-RACE with molecular barcodes. TCRdb recomputed calls from the 5' RACE reads with MiXCR, one row per CDR3 protein. The table includes roughly 180,000 distinct CDR3 sequences, roughly 13% detected once. CDR3 size: 13 residues. Trimming pared 3 bases from V and 5 bases from J, leaving 8 bases between. Germline V gene data show CDR1 as SEHNR and CDR2 as FQNEAQ (reference sequence). Comments on this clonotype: The antigen remains unidentified.

The sequencing sample was made of blood, either unsorted or a sorted T cell fraction (not recorded which). The V gene is TRBV7-9, the J gene TRBJ1-5; D is undetermined. The clonotype comes from a female donor with ankylosing spondylitis or in good health (not recorded which). The CDR3: CASSFGSDQPQHF. Written as DNA, the CDR3 is TGTGCCAGCAGCTTTGGGTCGGATCAGCCCCAGCATTTT.